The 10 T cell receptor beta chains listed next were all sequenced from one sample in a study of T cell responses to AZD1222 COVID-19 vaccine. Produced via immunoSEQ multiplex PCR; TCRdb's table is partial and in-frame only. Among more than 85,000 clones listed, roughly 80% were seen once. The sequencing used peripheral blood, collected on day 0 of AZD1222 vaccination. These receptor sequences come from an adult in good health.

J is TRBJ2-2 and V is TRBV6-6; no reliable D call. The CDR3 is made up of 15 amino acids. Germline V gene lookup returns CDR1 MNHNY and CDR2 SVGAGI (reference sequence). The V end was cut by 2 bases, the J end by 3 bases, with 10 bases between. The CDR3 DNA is TGTGCCAGCAGTTACGTCCGGGTTCACACCGGGGAGCTGTTTTTT. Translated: CASSYVRVHTGELFF.

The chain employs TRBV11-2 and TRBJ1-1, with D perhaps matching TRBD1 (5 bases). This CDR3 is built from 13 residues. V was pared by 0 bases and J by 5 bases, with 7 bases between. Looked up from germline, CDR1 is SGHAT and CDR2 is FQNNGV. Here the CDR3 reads CASSLDGGTEAFF. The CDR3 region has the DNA TGTGCCAGCAGCTTAGATGGGGGAACTGAAGCTTTCTTT.

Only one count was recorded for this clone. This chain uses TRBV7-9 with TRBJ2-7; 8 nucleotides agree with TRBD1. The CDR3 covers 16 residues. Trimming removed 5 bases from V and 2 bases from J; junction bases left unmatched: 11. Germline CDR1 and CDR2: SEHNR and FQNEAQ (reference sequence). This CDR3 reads CASSADWDRIPYEQYF. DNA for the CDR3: TGTGCCAGCAGCGCAGATTGGGACAGGATTCCCTACGAGCAGTACTTC.

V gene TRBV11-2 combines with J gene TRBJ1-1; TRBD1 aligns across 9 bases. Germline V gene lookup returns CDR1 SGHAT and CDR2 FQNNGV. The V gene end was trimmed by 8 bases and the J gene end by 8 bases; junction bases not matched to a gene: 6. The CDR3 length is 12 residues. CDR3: CASRLDRGEAFF. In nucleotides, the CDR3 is TGTGCCAGCCGCCTAGACAGGGGGGAAGCTTTCTTT.

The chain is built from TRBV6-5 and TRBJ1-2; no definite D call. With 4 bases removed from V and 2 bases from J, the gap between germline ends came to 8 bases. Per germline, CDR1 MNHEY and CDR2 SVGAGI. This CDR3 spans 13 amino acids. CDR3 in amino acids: CASSSRENYGYTF. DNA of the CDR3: TGTGCCAGCAGTTCAAGGGAGAACTATGGCTACACCTTC.

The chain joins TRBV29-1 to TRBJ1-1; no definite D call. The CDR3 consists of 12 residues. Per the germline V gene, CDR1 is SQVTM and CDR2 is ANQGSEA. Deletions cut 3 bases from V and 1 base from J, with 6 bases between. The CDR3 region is CSVEVRNTEAFF. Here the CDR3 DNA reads TGCAGCGTTGAGGTTCGGAACACTGAAGCTTTCTTT.

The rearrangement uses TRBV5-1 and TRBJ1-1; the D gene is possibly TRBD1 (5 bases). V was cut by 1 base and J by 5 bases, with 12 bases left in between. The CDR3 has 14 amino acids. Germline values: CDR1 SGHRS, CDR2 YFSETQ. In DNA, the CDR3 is TGCGCCAGCAGCTTGAGTGGGGCGCGAACTGAAGCTTTCTTT. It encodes CASSLSGARTEAFF.

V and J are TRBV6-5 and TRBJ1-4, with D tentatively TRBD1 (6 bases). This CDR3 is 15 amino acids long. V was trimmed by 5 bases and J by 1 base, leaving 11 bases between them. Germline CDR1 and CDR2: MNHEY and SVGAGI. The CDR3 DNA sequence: TGTGCCAGCAGTATGGGACAAGGAACTAATGAAAAACTGTTTTTT. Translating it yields CASSMGQGTNEKLFF.

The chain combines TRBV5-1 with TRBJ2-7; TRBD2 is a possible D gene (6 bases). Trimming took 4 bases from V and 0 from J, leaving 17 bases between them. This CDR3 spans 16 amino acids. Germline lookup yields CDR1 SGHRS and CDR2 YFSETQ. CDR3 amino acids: CASSEDREKRSYEQYF. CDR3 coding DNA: TGCGCCAGCAGCGAGGACCGGGAGAAGCGCTCCTACGAGCAGTACTTC.

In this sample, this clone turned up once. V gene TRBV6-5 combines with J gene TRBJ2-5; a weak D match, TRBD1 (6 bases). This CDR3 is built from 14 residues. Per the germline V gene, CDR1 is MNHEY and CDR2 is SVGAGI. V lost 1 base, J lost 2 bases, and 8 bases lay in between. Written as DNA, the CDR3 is TGTGCCAGCAGTTACTTGGACAGACAAGAGACCCAGTACTTC. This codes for CASSYLDRQETQYF.